Listed here are 23 T cell receptor beta chains from one sample, sequenced in a study of early T cells in non-severe SARS-CoV-2 infection. TCRdb reanalysed the 5' RACE reads using MiXCR and keeps one entry per CDR3 protein. The repertoire consists of about 20,000 distinct CDR3 sequences, with roughly 4.5% occurring once and the leading ten covering approximately 15%. The material sequenced was whole blood. These receptors originate from an adult who was a healthcare worker with PCR-confirmed SARS-CoV-2 infection or an uninfected control (not recorded which).

This clonotype was picked up many times. V and J are TRBV7-6 and TRBJ2-7; TRBD2 might be the D (6 bases). Deletions cut 4 bases from V and 7 bases from J, with 20 bases between. Germline V CDR1 and CDR2: SGHVS, FNYEAQ. The CDR3 length is 15 residues. The CDR3, as DNA: TGTGCCAGCAGCTCCGTCGGGGGAACATGGCGGGAGCAGTACTTC. It encodes CASSSVGGTWREQYF.

This clonotype was seen repeatedly, ten times or more. The chain has TRBV20-1 and TRBJ2-7, with TRBD2 matching over 8 bases. The germline V gene has CDR1 DFQATT and CDR2 SNEGSKA (reference sequence). The CDR3 contains 14 residues. With 1 base clipped from V and 0 bases from J, the junction kept 2 bases outside the gene matches. As DNA, the CDR3 is TGCAGTGCTAGAGCCAGCGGGGGCTCCTACGAGCAGTACTTC. Translated, it gives CSARASGGSYEQYF.

This clonotype is medium-sized (0.01 to 0.1%) in the sample. The chain combines TRBV10-2 with TRBJ1-5; D gene unclear. The V end was cut by 1 base, the J end by 3 bases, with 1 base between. The V gene's germline CDR1 is WSHSY and CDR2 SAAADI. This CDR3 comprises 12 residues. In DNA, the CDR3 is TGCGCCAGCAGTGAGTTCAATCAGCCCCAGCATTTT. It yields the protein CASSEFNQPQHF.

This clonotype was counted only a few times. The CDR3 bases are TGTGCCATCAGCCGGGACAGGGGGAGTTTTAGCAATCAGCCCCAGCATTTT. Protein sequence: CAISRDRGSFSNQPQHF. The chain has TRBV10-3 and TRBJ1-5, with 11 positions matching TRBD1. Germline V lookup: CDR1 ENHRY, CDR2 SYGVKD. This CDR3 is 17 amino acids long. V shed 6 bases, J shed 0 bases, and the junction held 7 bases outside the gene matches.

The chain uses TRBV6-6 and TRBJ1-5; D might be TRBD1 (5 bases). Germline CDR1 and CDR2: MNHNY and SVGAGI (reference sequence). The length of the CDR3 is 15 residues. V was pared by 4 bases and J by 4 bases, with 14 bases between. The CDR3 protein is CASSSNLWGNQPQHF. CDR3 nucleotides: TGTGCCAGCAGTTCCAACCTTTGGGGGAATCAGCCCCAGCATTTT.

The table lists this clonotype with many counts. The chain employs TRBV11-2 and TRBJ2-1; 10 bases fit TRBD2. The CDR3 has 16 amino acids. CDR1 SGHAT and CDR2 FQNNGV come from the germline V gene. V was clipped by 5 bases and J by 4 bases; unmatched bases: 8. CDR3 sequence (DNA): TGTGCCAGCAGCCCCCTGCCTAGCGGGGGTTACAATGAGCAGTTCTTC. Translating it yields CASSPLPSGGYNEQFF.

This clonotype was seen many times. V and J are TRBV7-8 and TRBJ2-1; 8 bases are a match to TRBD1. The CDR3 is 13 amino acids. CDR1 is SGHVS, CDR2 FQNEAQ, per germline. This chain's CDR3 is CADSRGQEGEQFF. The DNA of the CDR3 is TGTGCAGACAGCAGGGGACAGGAGGGTGAGCAGTTCTTC.

J is TRBJ2-3 and V is TRBV6-1, with TRBD2 identical over 7 bases. V lost 9 bases, J lost 2 bases, and 8 bases stayed unmatched. CDR1 and CDR2 (germline): MNHNS, SASEGT. There are 14 residues in the CDR3. CDR3 protein: CASSGGSLTDTQYF. The CDR3 coding sequence is TGTGCCAGTTCCGGGGGGAGCCTCACAGATACGCAGTATTTT.

This clonotype has at least ten counts. The chain couples TRBV27 to TRBJ1-6; TRBD1 is a possible D gene (6 bases). The CDR3 covers 14 residues. V dropped 8 bases and J dropped 9 bases, with 17 bases sitting between them. Germline-derived CDR1 and CDR2 are MNHEY and SMNVEV (reference sequence). Written as DNA, the CDR3 is TGTGCCAGCCAGGGGAGAAATAGGGTTTCACCCCTCCACTTT. Translating it yields CASQGRNRVSPLHF.

V usage is TRBV11-2 and J usage is TRBJ1-6, with unresolved D. The germline V and J ends were trimmed by 5 bases and 13 bases, with 18 bases remaining between them. Germline V CDR1 and CDR2: SGHAT, FQNNGV. The CDR3 runs 14 residues. In nucleotides, the CDR3 is TGTGCCAGCAGCCCCTCCCGGGAAGGTGTCCCCCTCCACTTT. This translates into CASSPSREGVPLHF.

This clonotype has at least ten counts. The chain combines TRBV10-3 with TRBJ2-7; 8 bases agree with TRBD1. Germline loops: CDR1 ENHRY, CDR2 SYGVKD. The CDR3 covers 14 residues. V shed 4 bases and J 2 bases; nucleotides not matched to a gene: 4. Here the CDR3 reads CAISGVGQAYEQYF. Written as DNA, the CDR3 is TGTGCCATCAGTGGAGTGGGACAGGCCTACGAGCAGTACTTC.

The CDR3 nucleotides read TGCAGTGCTAACCACCGACAGGGATCCTACGAGCAGTACTTC. It codes for CSANHRQGSYEQYF. The J gene is TRBJ2-7, the V gene TRBV20-1; 7 bases are a match to TRBD1. The CDR3 runs to 14 residues. With 4 bases clipped from V and 1 base from J, the junction kept 7 bases outside the gene matches. Germline V lookup: CDR1 DFQATT, CDR2 SNEGSKA (reference sequence).

The gene calls are TRBV7-8 and TRBJ1-2, with D perhaps matching TRBD1 (6 bases). Between the trimmed V and J ends, which lost 5 bases and 8 bases, there was a span of 18 bases. From germline, CDR1 is SGHVS and CDR2 FQNEAQ. The CDR3 is 14 amino acids. CDR3 DNA: TGTGCCAGCAGCGACCAGGGGATAGCGCGCGGCTACACCTTC. Protein: CASSDQGIARGYTF.

There are a few counts of this clonotype. The chain combines TRBV7-2 with TRBJ2-5, with 7 bases identical to TRBD2. CDR3 length: 14 amino acids. J gave up 1 base and V 3 bases, and 2 bases lay outside the gene matches. In germline, CDR1 is SGHTA, CDR2 FQGNSA. The CDR3 here is CASSLAGVQETQYF. CDR3 sequence (DNA): TGTGCCAGCAGCTTGGCGGGGGTCCAAGAGACCCAGTACTTC.

This clonotype was counted at least ten times. The rearrangement uses TRBV10-1 and TRBJ1-2; D possibly corresponds to TRBD1 (5 bases). From germline, CDR1 is WNHNN and CDR2 SYGVQD (reference sequence). The V gene lost 1 base and the J gene lost 4 bases, with 10 bases spanning the gap. The CDR3 is made up of 14 amino acids. Here the CDR3 DNA reads TGCGCCAGCAGTGAGTTTCAGGGCTGCTATGGCTACACCTTC. Encoded protein: CASSEFQGCYGYTF.

This clonotype was observed many times. This sequence joins TRBV6-2 or TRBV6-3 and TRBJ1-1, with D possibly being TRBD1 (5 bases). This CDR3 is built from 13 residues. Germline V gene lookup returns CDR1 MNHEY and CDR2 SVGEGT. V lost 9 bases and J 3 bases, leaving 14 bases between the germline ends. The CDR3 DNA sequence: TGTGCCAGTATACTTGGGGGGTACACTGAAGCTTTCTTT. Residues: CASILGGYTEAFF.

This clonotype was seen a few times. V usage is TRBV6-6 and J usage is TRBJ2-3; TRBD2 matches 10 bases. CDR1 and CDR2 from the germline V gene are MNHNY and SVGAGI (reference sequence). The trim removed 0 bases at V and 4 bases at J, leaving 4 bases unmatched. CDR3 length: 16 residues. The CDR3 bases are TGTGCCAGCAGTTACTCGGGCAGCGGGGGGGCAGATACGCAGTATTTT. Its translation: CASSYSGSGGADTQYF.

The chain has TRBV5-1 and TRBJ1-5; D gene ambiguous. This CDR3 is 18 amino acids long. The ends were cut back, 1 base at V and 0 bases at J, with 17 bases in the middle. CDR1 is SGHRS, CDR2 YFSETQ, per germline. Here the CDR3 reads CASSLREPPIYSNQPQHF. Written as DNA, the CDR3 is TGCGCCAGCAGCTTGAGGGAGCCCCCCATTTATAGCAATCAGCCCCAGCATTTT.

This clonotype came up many times. V usage is TRBV12-3 or TRBV12-4 and J usage is TRBJ1-2; TRBD1 agrees at 7 bases. The V segment lost 8 bases and the J segment 3 bases; nucleotides outside the gene matches: 9. The CDR3 length is 14 residues. The CDR3 DNA is TGTGCCAGCGCAGAAAGGGGGCGCGACTATGGCTACACCTTC. The encoded protein is CASAERGRDYGYTF.

This clonotype was detected many times. The genes are TRBV7-8 and TRBJ1-5; no definite D call. V was trimmed by 2 bases and J by 5 bases, leaving 4 bases between them. Germline CDR1 is SGHVS and CDR2 is FQNEAQ. The CDR3 spans 12 residues. The CDR3 DNA sequence: TGTGCCAGCAGCTTATGGGATCAGCCCCAGCATTTT. Protein sequence: CASSLWDQPQHF.

V is TRBV6-5 and J is TRBJ2-2, with 7 bases lining up with TRBD1. Trimming removed 7 bases from V and 5 bases from J; junction bases left unmatched: 7. The CDR3 covers 14 residues. CDR1 and CDR2 (germline): MNHEY, SVGAGI. The CDR3 spells CASTADRDTGELFF. The CDR3 DNA follows: TGTGCCAGCACCGCTGACAGGGATACCGGGGAGCTGTTTTTT.

Many counts were recorded for this clonotype. The rearrangement links TRBV4-1 to TRBJ2-5, with D unclear. The CDR3 totals 16 residues. V shed 5 bases and J shed 0 bases, with 16 bases lying between them. In germline, CDR1 is MGHRA, CDR2 YSYEKL. CDR3 residues: CASSAQLLRDQETQYF. In nucleotides, the CDR3 is TGCGCCAGCAGCGCTCAACTGCTCCGGGACCAAGAGACCCAGTACTTC.

This clonotype was seen ten or more times. V is TRBV29-1 and J is TRBJ2-1; D gene uncertain. CDR1 is SQVTM, CDR2 ANQGSEA, per germline. Trimming stripped 0 bases from V and 7 bases from J, with 10 bases between. This CDR3 has 13 amino acids. The CDR3 DNA reads TGCAGCGTTGAAGATCCGAACGCAAATGAGCAGTTCTTC. It yields the protein CSVEDPNANEQFF.